This T cell receptor beta chain is from a study of blood T cell repertoires in COVID-19. In the study overall: Specimens from acute and convalescent COVID-19 originated in the United States, Italy and Spain. PBMCs, B-cell-depleted T cells, or T cells were the source of the cDNA or gDNA that made up the material.

The V gene's germline CDR1 is LNHDA and CDR2 SQIVND (reference sequence). Trimming removed 3 bases at V and 6 bases at J, with 18 bases between. This CDR3 comprises 15 residues. Data came from immunoSEQ multiplex PCR; TCRdb stores just in-frame clones and leaves some out. The table has under 110,000 clones, around 93% seen once. The specimen sequenced was peripheral blood. The TCR sequence derives from a man aged 50-60 years with acute or convalescent COVID-19. The chain uses TRBV19 and TRBJ2-7; D may be TRBD1 (6 bases). The CDR3 DNA sequence: TGTGCCAGTAGTATTCGAATTCTACAGGGAGTCGAGCAGTACTTC. It encodes CASSIRILQGVEQYF. The full variable domain, completed using reference TRBV19 and TRBJ2-7, is DGGITQSPKYLFRKEGQNVTLSCEQNLNHDAMYWYRQDPGQGLRLIYYSQIVNDFQKGDIAEGYSVSREKKESFPLTVTSAQKNPTAFYLCASSIRILQGVEQYFGPGTRLTVT.